Presented here are 20 T cell receptor beta chains from one specimen sequenced in a study of beta chain features in type 1 diabetes. The investigators reverse transcribed all of the isolated RNA, so they sequenced expressed TCRB transcripts. Some clones are missing from TCRdb's copy, which holds only in-frame ones; the method was immunoSEQ multiplex PCR. The sample holds 300,000 to 450,000 clones, over 10% seen once. Sequenced sample: naive CD4+ T cells from blood. These receptors all come from a man between 18 and 29 years old in good health.

This clone was counted only a few times. CDR3 in DNA: TGCAGCGTGCAACAGACAGGGACTAATGAAAAACTGTTTTTT. This codes for CSVQQTGTNEKLFF. This chain links TRBV29-1 with TRBJ1-4; 7 nucleotides line up with TRBD1. Germline V gene data show CDR1 as SQVTM and CDR2 as ANQGSEA. Losses at the gene ends were 6 bases for V and 2 bases for J; bases not matched to a gene: 6. CDR3 length: 14 amino acids.

This clone was detected a few times. In DNA form, the CDR3 reads TGTGCCAGCAGCGTAGACGAAGAGTATGAGCAGTTCTTC. Amino acids: CASSVDEEYEQFF. The chain joins TRBV9 to TRBJ2-1; D unclear. Germline assignment: CDR1 SGDLS and CDR2 YYNGEE. The CDR3 is 13 residues long. Trimming took 0 bases from V and 8 from J, leaving 9 bases between them.

The chain couples TRBV20-1 to TRBJ2-7; no reliable D call. V lost 3 bases to trimming and J lost 7 bases, with 10 bases between them. Germline CDR1 reads DFQATT; CDR2 reads SNEGSKA (reference sequence). The CDR3 extends over 11 amino acids. CDR3 nucleotides: TGCAGTGCTAGCACACCTCGTGAGCAGTACTTC. Its protein is CSASTPREQYF.

This clone was counted between two and nine times. Here the CDR3 DNA reads TGTGCCACAGAGGCAGAAAGGACAGGGGCCTATGGCTACACCTTC. Its protein is CATEAERTGAYGYTF. J is TRBJ1-2 and V is TRBV15; 9 positions agree with TRBD1. V was clipped by 9 bases and J by 4 bases; unmatched bases: 12. CDR1 is LNHNV, CDR2 YYDKDF, per germline (reference sequence). The CDR3 is made up of 15 amino acids.

This clone turned up a few times. This chain joins TRBV7-3 and TRBJ2-5; D is ambiguous. This CDR3 is built from 15 residues. V lost 1 base to trimming and J lost 1 base, with 10 bases between them. The V gene's germline CDR1 is SGHTA and CDR2 FQGTGA. The CDR3 region has the DNA TGTGCCAGCAGCTTAAACAGTGGCCGCCAAGAGACCCAGTACTTC. This codes for CASSLNSGRQETQYF.

This clone turned up a few times. This sequence joins TRBV28 and TRBJ2-7; D may be TRBD1 (5 bases). V dropped 4 bases and J dropped 0 bases, with 10 bases sitting between them. The CDR3 has 14 amino acids. Germline V gives CDR1 MDHEN, CDR2 SYDVKM. CDR3 region: CASSSRVGSYEQYF. The CDR3, as DNA: TGTGCCAGCAGTTCCAGGGTCGGCTCCTACGAGCAGTACTTC.

This chain links TRBV7-9 with TRBJ2-7; 9 bases agree with TRBD1. Trimming removed 4 bases from V and 0 bases from J; junction bases left unmatched: 10. CDR1 and CDR2 from the germline V gene are SEHNR and FQNEAQ (reference sequence). The CDR3 length is 17 residues. CDR3: CASSSLPGQGYSYEQYF. CDR3 DNA sequence: TGTGCCAGCAGCTCCCTACCGGGACAGGGATACTCCTACGAGCAGTACTTC.

In its sample, this clone was seen a few times. The V call is TRBV5-1, the J call TRBJ2-7, with 7 bases matching TRBD1. The CDR3 is 15 amino acids. V dropped 2 bases and J dropped 5; count of bases not matched to a gene: 10. The V gene's germline CDR1 is SGHRS and CDR2 YFSETQ. DNA of the CDR3: TGCGCCAGCAGCTTTTTAGGTCGGACAGGAGACGAGCAGTACTTC. Amino acids: CASSFLGRTGDEQYF. The whole variable domain, filled in from reference TRBV5-1 and TRBJ2-7, reads KAGVTQTPRYLIKTRGQQVTLSCSPISGHRSVSWYQQTPGQGLQFLFEYFSETQRNKGNFPGRFSGRQFSNSRSEMNVSTLELGDSALYLCASSFLGRTGDEQYFGPGTRLTVT.

This clone was detected only a few times. The rearrangement joins TRBV9 to TRBJ2-7; 7 bases are shared with TRBD1. This CDR3 is 15 amino acids long. Germline V gives CDR1 SGDLS, CDR2 YYNGEE. The J segment lost 3 bases and the V segment lost 4 bases, leaving 10 bases of the junction unmatched. CDR3 sequence (DNA): TGTGCCAGCAGCCCAACCGGGACAGAAATCTACGAGCAGTACTTC. This encodes CASSPTGTEIYEQYF. Filled out from reference TRBV9 and TRBJ2-7, the complete variable domain reads DSGVTQTPKHLITATGQRVTLRCSPRSGDLSVYWYQQSLDQGLQFLIQYYNGEERAKGNILERFSAQQFPDLHSELNLSSLELGDSALYFCASSPTGTEIYEQYFGPGTRLTVT.

V is TRBV28 and J is TRBJ2-5, with D maybe TRBD2 (7 bases). This CDR3 has 13 amino acids. Germline V gene lookup returns CDR1 MDHEN and CDR2 SYDVKM. The V end was cut by 8 bases, the J end by 5 bases, with 15 bases between. CDR3 DNA sequence: TGTGCCAGCTTTGGGGGGGCCGGGGAGACCCAGTACTTC. This sequence encodes CASFGGAGETQYF.

The CDR3 protein is CASSSTWSRMPGANVLTF. The DNA of the CDR3 is TGTGCCAGCAGCTCCACTTGGTCCAGGATGCCTGGGGCCAACGTCCTGACTTTC. The chain joins TRBV7-2 to TRBJ2-6; no firm D call. The CDR3 consists of 18 residues. The germline V and J ends were trimmed by 4 bases and 2 bases, with 18 bases remaining between them. Germline V CDR1 and CDR2: SGHTA, FQGNSA. Combining the CDR3 with reference TRBV7-2 and TRBJ2-6 gives the whole variable domain GAGVSQSPSNKVTEKGKDVELRCDPISGHTALYWYRQSLGQGLEFLIYFQGNSAPDKSGLPSDRFSAERTGGSVSTLTIQRTQQEDSAVYLCASSSTWSRMPGANVLTFGAGSRLTVL.

As regards this clone: Additional DNA sequences in this sample encode the identical CDR3. The chain couples TRBV5-1 to TRBJ1-5; D not resolved. Germline V gene lookup returns CDR1 SGHRS and CDR2 YFSETQ. Trimming shortened V by 0 bases and J by 5 bases, and 6 bases separated the two germline ends. CDR3 size: 13 residues. The CDR3 is CASSLDSYQPQHF. As DNA, the CDR3 is TGCGCCAGCAGCTTGGATTCCTATCAGCCCCAGCATTTT.

A single count supports this clone. This rearrangement joins TRBV7-3 to TRBJ2-3, with unresolved D. This CDR3 has 14 residues. V was clipped by 0 bases and J by 6 bases, with 10 bases between them. Germline V gene lookup returns CDR1 SGHTA and CDR2 FQGTGA. CDR3: CASSLTLSDDTQYF. The CDR3 DNA follows: TGTGCCAGCAGCTTAACGTTGTCAGATGATACGCAGTATTTT.

The chain recombines TRBV18 with TRBJ2-3; possible D gene TRBD2, 5 bases. There are 13 residues in the CDR3. Looked up from germline, CDR1 is KGHSH and CDR2 is LQKENI. V dropped 6 bases and J dropped 5 bases, with 12 bases sitting between them. CDR3 sequence reads: CASSLDLQDTQYF. The CDR3 region has the DNA TGTGCCAGCTCCCTGGACTTACAAGATACGCAGTATTTT.

This clone was observed a handful of times. The chain combines TRBV25-1 with TRBJ1-6, with D possibly being TRBD1 (5 bases). The germline CDR1 and CDR2 sequences are MGHDK and SYGVNS. V was cut by 7 bases and J by 8 bases, with 15 bases left in between. The CDR3 has 14 amino acids. CDR3 in amino acids: CASTTGPADSPLHF. As DNA, the CDR3 is TGTGCCAGCACCACAGGACCGGCAGATTCACCCCTCCACTTT.

In this sample, this clone turned up a few times. V is TRBV19 and J is TRBJ2-3, with D possibly TRBD2 on 5 matching bases. This CDR3 contains 14 residues. Looked up from germline, CDR1 is LNHDA and CDR2 is SQIVND (reference sequence). V dropped 3 bases and J dropped 0 bases, with 7 bases sitting between them. In nucleotides, the CDR3 is TGTGCCAGTAGTATGCGACTAAGCACAGATACGCAGTATTTT. It encodes CASSMRLSTDTQYF.

The chain has TRBV7-2 and TRBJ1-1, with 9 bases that match TRBD1. V gave up 6 bases and J gave up 0 bases; unmatched junction bases: 5. Germline CDR1 and CDR2: SGHTA and FQGNSA. The CDR3 runs 15 residues. CDR3 residues: CASRGQGTLNTEAFF. As DNA, the CDR3 is TGTGCCAGCAGAGGACAGGGGACCCTGAACACTGAAGCTTTCTTT. Full variable domain (missing parts from reference TRBV7-2 and TRBJ1-1): GAGVSQSPSNKVTEKGKDVELRCDPISGHTALYWYRQSLGQGLEFLIYFQGNSAPDKSGLPSDRFSAERTGGSVSTLTIQRTQQEDSAVYLCASRGQGTLNTEAFFGQGTRLTVV.

The CDR3 DNA sequence: TGTGCCAGCAGCAGAAATACAGGGGTAGGGGAGACCCAGTACTTC. Amino acid sequence: CASSRNTGVGETQYF. The chain is built from TRBV14 and TRBJ2-5; 7 bases are shared with TRBD1. The germline gives CDR1 SGHDN, CDR2 FVKESK. The CDR3 has 15 residues. J lost 5 bases, V lost 5 bases, and 11 bases had no gene match.

This clone was detected only a few times. This chain connects TRBV7-9 to TRBJ2-2; maybe TRBD1 (6 bases). CDR1 SEHNR and CDR2 FQNEAQ come from the germline V gene (reference sequence). Trimming left V 3 bases short and J 9 bases short, with 17 bases between. The CDR3 consists of 15 residues. In DNA, the CDR3 is TGTGCCAGCAGCTTGAGGGGGTCCGTCGCTAGGGAGCTGTTTTTT. Translating gives CASSLRGSVARELFF.

The rearrangement joins TRBV29-1 to TRBJ2-2, with D hard to call. There are 13 residues in the CDR3. The germline V gene has CDR1 SQVTM and CDR2 ANQGSEA. Trimming shortened V by 7 bases and J by 3 bases, and 12 bases separated the two germline ends. The CDR3 DNA follows: TGCAGCGCCAATAACAGAGACACCGGGGAGCTGTTTTTT. Protein sequence: CSANNRDTGELFF.